This is a list of T cell receptor beta chains from one sample in a study of post-analysis software for immune sequencing data. TCRdb processed the PCR reads anew with MiXCR; each CDR3 protein has one entry. The data hold roughly 400,000 distinct CDR3 sequences, with 35% to 45% observed a single time. Sequencing used blood. The source of these receptors is a girl aged 2 to 9 with multiple sclerosis. Each CDR3 is given without its conserved first and last residue. Each record gives: V gene, CDR3 protein.

TRBV20-1	SAIKNRGRNSPLH
TRBV4-1	ASSQGATDQPQH
TRBV20-1	SATAATSTDTQY
TRBV15	ATNRGSYKGASYEQY
TRBV6-5	ASSSLGSNNEQF
TRBV20-1	SAAGGSTNEKLF
TRBV6-1	ASSEVYNEQF
TRBV14	ASSRGDREYYGYT
TRBV7-2	ASSLFGGRSTDTQY
TRBV25-1	ASSDSRVVTDTQY
TRBV19	ASSTSAWEQY
TRBV5-1	ASSPSGVTQTQY
TRBV25-1	ASSESGAQQF
TRBV12-3/TRBV12-4	ASSLLQGEGYGYT
TRBV12-3/TRBV12-4	ASSFQGLTLTEAF
TRBV5-1	ASRDPWGADTQY